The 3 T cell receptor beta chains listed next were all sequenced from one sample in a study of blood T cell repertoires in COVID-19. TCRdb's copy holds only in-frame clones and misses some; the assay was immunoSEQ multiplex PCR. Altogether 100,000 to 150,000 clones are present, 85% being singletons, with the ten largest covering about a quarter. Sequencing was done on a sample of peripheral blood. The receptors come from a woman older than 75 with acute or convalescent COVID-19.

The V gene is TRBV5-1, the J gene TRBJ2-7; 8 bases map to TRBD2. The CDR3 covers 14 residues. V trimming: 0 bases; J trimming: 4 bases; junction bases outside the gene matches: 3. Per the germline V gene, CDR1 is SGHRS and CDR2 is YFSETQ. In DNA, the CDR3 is TGCGCCAGCAGCTTGGCGGGGGGGCATTACGAGCAGTACTTC. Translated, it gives CASSLAGGHYEQYF.

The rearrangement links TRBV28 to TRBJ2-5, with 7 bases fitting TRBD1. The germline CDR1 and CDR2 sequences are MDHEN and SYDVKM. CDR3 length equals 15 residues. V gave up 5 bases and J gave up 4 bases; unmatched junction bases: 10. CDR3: CASSTTGKGAETQYF. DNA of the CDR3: TGTGCCAGCAGTACGACAGGGAAGGGAGCAGAGACCCAGTACTTC.

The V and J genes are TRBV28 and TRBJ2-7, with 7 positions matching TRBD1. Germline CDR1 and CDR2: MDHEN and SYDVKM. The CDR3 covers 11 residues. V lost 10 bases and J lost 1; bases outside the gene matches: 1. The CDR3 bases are TGTGCCACACAGGGGTCCTACGAGCAGTACGTC. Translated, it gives CATQGSYEQYV.